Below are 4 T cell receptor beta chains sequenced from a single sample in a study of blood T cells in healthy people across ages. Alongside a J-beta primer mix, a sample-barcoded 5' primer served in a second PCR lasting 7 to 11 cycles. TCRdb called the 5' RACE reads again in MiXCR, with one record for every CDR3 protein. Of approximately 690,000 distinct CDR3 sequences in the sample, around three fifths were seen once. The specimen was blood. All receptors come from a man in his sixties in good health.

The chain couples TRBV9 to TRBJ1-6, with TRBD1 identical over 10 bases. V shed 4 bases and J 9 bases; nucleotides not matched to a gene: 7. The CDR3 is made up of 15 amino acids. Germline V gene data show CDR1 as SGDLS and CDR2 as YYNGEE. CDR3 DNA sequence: TGTGCCAGCAGCACCCGGACAGGGGGTGTTTCACCCCTCCACTTT. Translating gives CASSTRTGGVSPLHF.

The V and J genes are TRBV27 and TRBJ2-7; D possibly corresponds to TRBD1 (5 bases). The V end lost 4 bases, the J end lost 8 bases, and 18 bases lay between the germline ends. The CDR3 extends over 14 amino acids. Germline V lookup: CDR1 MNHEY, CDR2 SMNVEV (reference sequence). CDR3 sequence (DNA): TGTGCCAGCAGTTGGGGCGGCAAGGATACGAAGCAGTACTTC. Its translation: CASSWGGKDTKQYF.

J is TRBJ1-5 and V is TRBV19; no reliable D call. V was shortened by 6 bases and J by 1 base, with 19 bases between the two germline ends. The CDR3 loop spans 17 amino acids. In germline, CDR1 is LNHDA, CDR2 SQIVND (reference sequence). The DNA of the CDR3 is TGTGCCAGTAGAAGAATCACATGGGGAGCGAGCAATCAGCCCCAGCATTTT. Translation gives CASRRITWGASNQPQHF. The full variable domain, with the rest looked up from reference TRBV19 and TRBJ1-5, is DGGITQSPKYLFRKEGQNVTLSCEQNLNHDAMYWYRQDPGQGLRLIYYSQIVNDFQKGDIAEGYSVSREKKESFPLTVTSAQKNPTAFYLCASRRITWGASNQPQHFGDGTRLSIL.

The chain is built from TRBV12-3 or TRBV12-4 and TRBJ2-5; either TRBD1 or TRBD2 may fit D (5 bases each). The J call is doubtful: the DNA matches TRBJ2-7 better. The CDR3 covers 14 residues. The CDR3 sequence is CASSFRDPRGEQYF. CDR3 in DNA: TGTGCCAGCAGTTTCCGGGACCCCCGAGGCGAGCAGTACTTC.